This T cell receptor beta chain was observed in a study of T cell changes during pregnancy in multiple sclerosis. This clone was detected only once. The table came from immunoSEQ multiplex PCR; TCRdb's copy has only in-frame clones and leaves some out. The table records tens of thousands of clones, around 93% of them present only once. Per germline, CDR1 SGHNT and CDR2 YYREEE (reference sequence). Trimming cost V 2 bases and J 1 base, with 12 bases left between them. The CDR3 sequence is 15 residues long. The chain combines TRBV5-4 with TRBJ1-2; maybe TRBD1 (6 bases). The input for sequencing was peripheral blood, taken in the third trimester of pregnancy. The receptor was derived from a female donor with multiple sclerosis, enrolled in a pregnancy study. CDR3 bases: TGTGCCAGCAGCTTTCAGGGGAGAATTAACTATGGCTACACCTTC. This gives the protein CASSFQGRINYGYTF.